The sequence of this T cell receptor beta chain was determined in a study of T cell responses to AZD1222 COVID-19 vaccine. Clones were read by immunoSEQ multiplex PCR, and TCRdb kept only the in-frame ones, dropping some. Of some 120,000 clones listed, roughly 90% are singletons. Findings and limits, study-wide: Just a handful of people given AZD1222 tested seropositive at baseline. There were mostly white British donors and more females than males, and clonal diversity was possibly underestimated.

With regard to this clone: What it binds is unknown.

The germline gives CDR1 LGHDT, CDR2 YNNKEL (reference sequence). The CDR3 runs to 12 residues. J gave up 13 bases and V 7 bases, and 11 bases lay outside the gene matches. Specimen: peripheral blood, collected on day 0 of AZD1222 vaccination. V and J are TRBV3-1 (or the pseudogene TRBV3-2) and TRBJ2-5, with 8 bases that match TRBD2. The TCR originated in an adult in good health. CDR3 residues: CASTSERGRLYF. The CDR3 DNA reads as TGTGCCAGCACCTCGGAGCGGGGGCGGTTGTACTTC.